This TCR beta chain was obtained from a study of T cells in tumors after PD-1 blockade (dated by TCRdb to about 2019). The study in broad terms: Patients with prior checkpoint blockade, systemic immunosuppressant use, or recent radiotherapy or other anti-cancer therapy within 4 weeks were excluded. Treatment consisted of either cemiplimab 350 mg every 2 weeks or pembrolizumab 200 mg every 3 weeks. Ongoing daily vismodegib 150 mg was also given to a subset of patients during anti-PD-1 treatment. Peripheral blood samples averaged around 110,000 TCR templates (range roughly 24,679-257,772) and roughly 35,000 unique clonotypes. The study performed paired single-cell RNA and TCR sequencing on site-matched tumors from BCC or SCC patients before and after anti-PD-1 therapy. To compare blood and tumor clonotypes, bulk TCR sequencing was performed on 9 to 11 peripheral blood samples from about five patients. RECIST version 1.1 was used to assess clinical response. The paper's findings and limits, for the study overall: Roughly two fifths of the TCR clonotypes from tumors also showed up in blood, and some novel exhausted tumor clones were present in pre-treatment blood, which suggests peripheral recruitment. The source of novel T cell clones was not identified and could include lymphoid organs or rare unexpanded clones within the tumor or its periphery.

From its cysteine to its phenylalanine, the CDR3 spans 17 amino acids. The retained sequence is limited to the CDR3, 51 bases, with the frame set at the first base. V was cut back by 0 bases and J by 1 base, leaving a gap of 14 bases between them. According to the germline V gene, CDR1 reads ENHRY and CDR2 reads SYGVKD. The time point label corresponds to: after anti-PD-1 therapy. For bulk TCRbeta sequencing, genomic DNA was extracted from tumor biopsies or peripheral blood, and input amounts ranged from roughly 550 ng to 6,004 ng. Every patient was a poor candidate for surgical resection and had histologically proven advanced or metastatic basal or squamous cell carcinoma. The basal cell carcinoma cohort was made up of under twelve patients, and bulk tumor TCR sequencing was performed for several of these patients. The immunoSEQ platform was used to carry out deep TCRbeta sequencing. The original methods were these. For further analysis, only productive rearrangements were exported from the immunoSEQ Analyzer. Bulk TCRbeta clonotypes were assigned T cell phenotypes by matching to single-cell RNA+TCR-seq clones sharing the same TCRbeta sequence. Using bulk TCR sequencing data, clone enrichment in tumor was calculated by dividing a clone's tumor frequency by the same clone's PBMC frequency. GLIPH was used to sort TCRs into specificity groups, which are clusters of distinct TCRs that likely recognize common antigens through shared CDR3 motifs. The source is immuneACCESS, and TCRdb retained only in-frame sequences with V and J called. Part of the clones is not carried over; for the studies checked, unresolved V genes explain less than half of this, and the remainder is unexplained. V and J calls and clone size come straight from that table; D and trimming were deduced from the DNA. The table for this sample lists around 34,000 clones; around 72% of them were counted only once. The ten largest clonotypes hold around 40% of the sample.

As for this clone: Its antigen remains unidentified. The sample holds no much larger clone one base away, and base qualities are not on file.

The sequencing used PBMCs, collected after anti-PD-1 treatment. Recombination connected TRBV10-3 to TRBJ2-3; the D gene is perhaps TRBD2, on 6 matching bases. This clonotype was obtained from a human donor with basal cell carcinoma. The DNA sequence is TGTGCCATCAGTGAGTCGATAGCGCGGGGACGCACAGATACGCAGTATTTT. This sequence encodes CAISESIARGRTDTQYF.